The 2 T cell receptor beta chains reported below all come from one sample, sequenced in a study of blood T cell repertoires in COVID-19. Data came from immunoSEQ multiplex PCR; TCRdb stores just in-frame clones and leaves some out. Among under 50,000 clones listed, just over 90% were seen once. Sequenced input: peripheral blood. These receptor sequences come from a man aged 55-75 years with COVID-19, enrolled during active disease.

The V gene is TRBV3-1 (or the pseudogene TRBV3-2), the J gene TRBJ2-3; TRBD2 aligns across 8 bases. The CDR3 contains 18 residues. Trimming took 3 bases from V and 7 from J; bases not matched to a gene: 18. Germline CDR1 reads LGHDT; CDR2 reads YNNKEL (reference sequence). The chain's CDR3 is CASSHALGRGGGSYTQYF. CDR3 in DNA: TGTGCCAGCAGCCATGCCCTCGGGAGGGGGGGCGGAAGTTATACGCAGTATTTT.

The chain's CDR3 is CASSWGGTGELFF. The CDR3 bases are TGTGCCAGCAGTTGGGGCGGCACCGGGGAGCTGTTTTTT. V gene TRBV12-3 or TRBV12-4 combines with J gene TRBJ2-2; D might be TRBD1 (5 bases). V lost 4 bases, J lost 4 bases, and 7 bases lay in between. The CDR3 extends over 13 amino acids.